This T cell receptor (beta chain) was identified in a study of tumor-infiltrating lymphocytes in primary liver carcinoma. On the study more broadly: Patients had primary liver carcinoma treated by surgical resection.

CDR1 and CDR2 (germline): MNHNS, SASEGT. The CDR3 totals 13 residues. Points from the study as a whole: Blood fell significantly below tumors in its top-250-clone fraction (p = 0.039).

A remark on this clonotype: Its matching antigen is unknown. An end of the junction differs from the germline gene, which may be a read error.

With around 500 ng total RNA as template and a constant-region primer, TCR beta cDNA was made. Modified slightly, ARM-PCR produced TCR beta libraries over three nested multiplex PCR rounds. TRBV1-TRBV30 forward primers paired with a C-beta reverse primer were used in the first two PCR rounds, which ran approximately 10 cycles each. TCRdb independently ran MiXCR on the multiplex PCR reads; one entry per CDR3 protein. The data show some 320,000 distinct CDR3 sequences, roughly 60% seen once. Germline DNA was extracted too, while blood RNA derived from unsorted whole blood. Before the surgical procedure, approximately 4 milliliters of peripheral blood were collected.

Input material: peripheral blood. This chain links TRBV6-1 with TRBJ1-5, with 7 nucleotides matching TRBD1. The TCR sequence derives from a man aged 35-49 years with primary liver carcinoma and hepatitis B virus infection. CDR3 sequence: CGSSRQGYQPQHF. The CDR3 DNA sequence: TGTGGCAGCAGTAGACAGGGTTATCAGCCCCAGCATTTT.